Shown below are 31 T cell receptor beta chains from a single sample sequenced in a study of CD8 T cells in Susac syndrome. RNA in amounts of about 0.45 to 1 ug was reverse transcribed with random hexamers. TCRdb re-analysed the immunoSEQ multiplex PCR reads in MiXCR, keeping a single row per CDR3 protein. The sample records roughly 190,000 distinct CDR3 sequences, nearly 97% being singletons. Input material: CD4+ T cells from PBMCs. The receptors shown here come from a human donor with Susac syndrome.

The V call is TRBV15, the J call TRBJ1-1; D gene uncertain. CDR3 size: 18 residues. Germline CDR1 is LNHNV and CDR2 is YYDKDF (reference sequence). Trimming left V 0 bases short and J 2 bases short, with 19 bases between. CDR3 loop: CATSRDWGAGLGNTEAFF. DNA for the CDR3: TGTGCCACCAGCAGAGACTGGGGTGCCGGGCTCGGAAACACTGAAGCTTTCTTT.

This chain uses TRBV20-1 with TRBJ1-5; perhaps TRBD1 as D (5 bases). The CDR3 contains 18 residues. The V end lost 0 bases, the J end lost 3 bases, and 21 bases lay between the germline ends. CDR1 DFQATT and CDR2 SNEGSKA come from the germline V gene (reference sequence). The CDR3 DNA follows: TGCAGTGCTAGAGATCTCACGACCGGGGGAGTTTACAATCAGCCCCAGCATTTT. Protein sequence: CSARDLTTGGVYNQPQHF.

The chain is built from TRBV7-9 and TRBJ2-3; D remains unclear. The CDR3 extends over 15 amino acids. Germline V gene data show CDR1 as SEHNR and CDR2 as FQNEAQ (reference sequence). The V and J ends lost 1 base and 4 bases respectively, with 12 bases between them. The CDR3 reads CASSLVLGMADTQYF. DNA for the CDR3: TGTGCCAGCAGCTTAGTTCTGGGGATGGCAGATACGCAGTATTTT.

The CDR3 DNA is TGCAGTGCTAGTCTAGCTGGGAGTGTCTCAGATACGCAGTATTTT. Amino acids: CSASLAGSVSDTQYF. V and J are TRBV20-1 and TRBJ2-3; the D gene is possibly TRBD2 (5 bases). The CDR3 is 15 amino acids. Trimming removed 3 bases from V and 4 bases from J, with 17 bases in between. The germline CDR1 and CDR2 sequences are DFQATT and SNEGSKA (reference sequence).

V usage is TRBV30 and J usage is TRBJ2-2, with TRBD2 identical over 10 bases. V dropped 3 bases and J dropped 7; count of bases not matched to a gene: 2. In germline, CDR1 is GTSNPN, CDR2 SVGIG (reference sequence). The CDR3 has 13 amino acids. CDR3 in amino acids: CAWRLAGVGELFF. CDR3 sequence (DNA): TGTGCCTGGAGGCTAGCGGGGGTCGGGGAGCTGTTTTTT.

The genes are TRBV28 and TRBJ1-1; a weak D match, TRBD1 (5 bases). The V end lost 5 bases, the J end lost 3 bases, and 16 bases lay between the germline ends. The CDR3 is 15 amino acids. The V gene's germline CDR1 is MDHEN and CDR2 SYDVKM. CDR3 in amino acids: CASSVGGRGYTEAFF. CDR3 sequence (DNA): TGTGCCAGCAGTGTGGGGGGTAGAGGGTACACTGAAGCTTTCTTT.

V usage is TRBV11-2 and J usage is TRBJ1-5; D is possibly TRBD1 (5 bases). The CDR3 has 16 residues. Germline CDR1 and CDR2: SGHAT and FQNNGV. The ends were cut back, 1 base at V and 1 base at J, with 11 bases in the middle. The CDR3 loop is CASSLAAGSSNQPQHF. CDR3 nucleotides: TGTGCCAGCAGCTTAGCTGCAGGGAGCAGCAATCAGCCCCAGCATTTT.

V usage is TRBV29-1 and J usage is TRBJ2-7; D may match TRBD1 or TRBD2 (5 bases each). Germline V gene sequence: CDR1 SQVTM, CDR2 ANQGSEA. The CDR3 is 14 residues long. Trimming cost V 4 bases and J 1 base, with 14 bases left between them. This CDR3 is CSVGLPGSSYEQYF. The CDR3 region has the DNA TGCAGCGTTGGCCTCCCAGGGAGTTCCTACGAGCAGTACTTC.

This clonotype was seen a single time. The chain uses TRBV7-9 and TRBJ2-2, with TRBD1 matching over 10 bases. The CDR3 sequence is 16 residues long. The junction had 7 bases not matched to a gene; V was cut back by 5 bases and J by 4 bases. The germline V gene encodes CDR1 SEHNR and CDR2 FQNEAQ (reference sequence). CDR3 loop: CASSETGTGATGELFF. As DNA, the CDR3 is TGTGCCAGCAGCGAAACCGGGACAGGGGCCACCGGGGAGCTGTTTTTT.

V and J are TRBV5-6 and TRBJ1-2; 10 bases agree with TRBD1. The CDR3 is 15 residues long. From germline, CDR1 is SGHDT and CDR2 YYEEEE. The V gene end was trimmed by 0 bases and the J gene end by 3 bases; junction bases not matched to a gene: 2. For the CDR3, the DNA is TGTGCCAGCAGCTTGGAGGGACAGGGGCACTATGGCTACACCTTC. Its protein product is CASSLEGQGHYGYTF.

The chain is built from TRBV27 and TRBJ1-2; D gene unclear. Trimming removed 6 bases from V and 8 bases from J, with 13 bases in between. From germline, CDR1 is MNHEY and CDR2 SMNVEV (reference sequence). This CDR3 spans 12 amino acids. CDR3 in amino acids: CASRSTGTGYTF. The DNA of the CDR3 is TGTGCCAGCAGGAGTACGGGAACGGGCTACACCTTC.

The table lists this clonotype with a count of one. This chain joins TRBV29-1 and TRBJ1-2; maybe TRBD1 (5 bases). V was clipped by 4 bases and J by 4 bases, with 16 bases between them. The CDR3 consists of 14 residues. Germline V gene data show CDR1 as SQVTM and CDR2 as ANQGSEA. In DNA, the CDR3 is TGCAGCGTTGTCGACAGCTTGGCACTCTATGGCTACACCTTC. Translating gives CSVVDSLALYGYTF.

The CDR3 is CASSLPGGFTGELFF. In nucleotides, the CDR3 is TGCGCCAGCAGCTTGCCGGGGGGTTTCACCGGGGAGCTGTTTTTT. The chain links TRBV5-1 to TRBJ2-2, with 7 bases that match TRBD2. V trimming: 1 base; J trimming: 4 bases; junction bases outside the gene matches: 4. The CDR3 consists of 15 residues. The germline V gene encodes CDR1 SGHRS and CDR2 YFSETQ.

V and J are TRBV24-1 and TRBJ2-7, with a possible D match to TRBD1 (6 bases). This CDR3 is built from 13 residues. V shed 4 bases and J shed 3 bases, with 9 bases lying between them. Germline CDR1 and CDR2: KGHDR and SFDVKD. CDR3 nucleotides: TGTGCCACCAGTGAGGGGGCAAACTACGAGCAGTACTTC. The encoded protein is CATSEGANYEQYF.

The chain links TRBV5-6 to TRBJ2-2; TRBD1 matches 7 bases. Trimming removed 0 bases from V and 5 bases from J; junction bases left unmatched: 4. CDR3 length: 15 amino acids. CDR1 SGHDT and CDR2 YYEEEE come from the germline V gene. DNA of the CDR3: TGTGCCAGCAGCTTGGGAGGGGGCGCGACCGGGGAGCTGTTTTTT. Translating gives CASSLGGGATGELFF.

This clonotype was counted a few times. The chain joins TRBV5-4 to TRBJ2-5, with D possibly TRBD1 on 6 matching bases. Deletions cut 3 bases from V and 2 bases from J, with 14 bases between. In germline, CDR1 is SGHNT, CDR2 YYREEE (reference sequence). The CDR3 is 15 residues long. In DNA, the CDR3 is TGTGCCAGCAGCTCCCAAGGGGGTGGACAAGAGACCCAGTACTTC. Amino acid sequence: CASSSQGGGQETQYF.

V and J are TRBV11-2 and TRBJ1-2, with no clear D. From germline, CDR1 is SGHAT and CDR2 FQNNGV. V was clipped by 0 bases and J by 4 bases, with 12 bases between them. This CDR3 spans 15 amino acids. CDR3 coding DNA: TGTGCCAGCAGCTTAGATGGTGCAGTGCGCTATGGCTACACCTTC. Translated, it gives CASSLDGAVRYGYTF.

A single count supports this clonotype. The genes are TRBV5-1 and TRBJ2-7; 8 nucleotides match TRBD1. CDR3 size: 17 residues. J lost 5 bases, V lost 4 bases, and 17 bases had no gene match. The V gene's germline CDR1 is SGHRS and CDR2 YFSETQ. The CDR3 region is CASSNYMLQGGFDEQYF. The CDR3, as DNA: TGCGCCAGCAGCAACTATATGCTACAGGGGGGATTCGACGAGCAGTACTTC.

This clonotype was picked up one time. The CDR3 DNA sequence: TGTGCCTGGAGTGCGGACAGGGATACGCAGTATTTT. Translated: CAWSADRDTQYF. V gene TRBV30 combines with J gene TRBJ2-3; 7 bases fit TRBD1. The germline V gene encodes CDR1 GTSNPN and CDR2 SVGIG (reference sequence). The CDR3 is 12 residues long. The junction had 1 base not matched to a gene; V was cut back by 1 base and J by 6 bases.

The chain has TRBV20-1 and TRBJ1-4, with TRBD1 matching over 9 bases. From germline, CDR1 is DFQATT and CDR2 SNEGSKA (reference sequence). Trimming cost V 6 bases and J 8 bases; bases outside gene matches: 7. The CDR3 has 13 residues. CDR3 sequence: CSALDRGAEKLFF. Here the CDR3 DNA reads TGCAGTGCCCTGGACAGGGGAGCCGAAAAACTGTTTTTT.

This chain joins TRBV30 and TRBJ1-4; a possible D gene is TRBD1 (6 bases). The CDR3 length is 14 residues. The germline V gene encodes CDR1 GTSNPN and CDR2 SVGIG (reference sequence). V lost 3 bases to trimming and J lost 0 bases, with 8 bases between them. Written as DNA, the CDR3 is TGTGCCTGGAGCAGGGGTACAACTAATGAAAAACTGTTTTTT. The encoded protein is CAWSRGTTNEKLFF. The complete variable domain, with remaining parts taken from reference TRBV30 and TRBJ1-4, reads SQTIHQWPATLVQPVGSPLSLECTVEGTSNPNLYWYRQAAGRGLQLLFYSVGIGQISSEVPQNLSASRPQDRQFILSSKKLLLSDSGFYLCAWSRGTTNEKLFFGSGTQLSVL.

The chain combines TRBV7-9 with TRBJ2-5, with 10 positions matching TRBD1. Germline V gene sequence: CDR1 SEHNR, CDR2 FQNEAQ (reference sequence). Trimming at V came to 4 bases and at J to 5 bases, leaving 10 bases not matched to a gene. This CDR3 spans 16 amino acids. CDR3 bases: TGTGCCAGCAGCTCAGCGAGGACAGGGGGTTTGGAGACCCAGTACTTC. It yields the protein CASSSARTGGLETQYF.

This chain connects TRBV9 to TRBJ2-5; D is ambiguous. The V gene lost 2 bases and the J gene lost 5 bases, with 16 bases spanning the gap. CDR1 is SGDLS, CDR2 YYNGEE, per germline. The CDR3 has 15 residues. CDR3 in DNA: TGTGCCAGCAGCGTGTCCCCCGCCTTGGGGGAGACCCAGTACTTC. Translating gives CASSVSPALGETQYF.

CDR3 nucleotide sequence: TGCGCCAGCCAAGGCGGGGGGGCCGGGAATGAGCAGTTCTTC. It is translated as CASQGGGAGNEQFF. This chain uses TRBV5-1 with TRBJ2-1, with TRBD2 matching over 9 bases. The V segment lost 7 bases and the J segment 7 bases; nucleotides outside the gene matches: 9. There are 14 residues in the CDR3. The germline CDR1 and CDR2 sequences are SGHRS and YFSETQ.

V is TRBV20-1 and J is TRBJ2-1, with D hard to call. V lost 3 bases and J lost 5, with 8 bases in between. The CDR3 spans 12 residues. Germline CDR1 and CDR2: DFQATT and SNEGSKA (reference sequence). In DNA form, the CDR3 reads TGCAGTGCTAGCCTTATAAACAATGAGCAGTTCTTC. It specifies CSASLINNEQFF.

This rearrangement joins TRBV27 to TRBJ2-4, with D perhaps given as TRBD1 or TRBD2 (5 bases each). CDR1 MNHEY and CDR2 SMNVEV come from the germline V gene (reference sequence). V was cut by 5 bases and J by 11 bases, with 19 bases left in between. The CDR3 has 14 residues. This CDR3 is CASSDGTPGRFQYF. The CDR3 DNA sequence: TGTGCCAGCAGTGACGGGACCCCCGGCCGATTTCAGTACTTC.

The rearrangement joins TRBV20-1 to TRBJ1-5; 7 nucleotides align to TRBD1. The CDR3 extends over 15 amino acids. The V segment lost 4 bases and the J segment 0 bases; nucleotides outside the gene matches: 6. Germline V gene data show CDR1 as DFQATT and CDR2 as SNEGSKA (reference sequence). The CDR3 region is CSAKPGTDSNQPQHF. CDR3 DNA: TGCAGTGCTAAGCCCGGGACAGATAGCAATCAGCCCCAGCATTTT.

This rearrangement joins TRBV30 to TRBJ1-2; TRBD1 aligns across 7 bases. Germline CDR1 GTSNPN, CDR2 SVGIG (reference sequence). The trim removed 0 bases at V and 8 bases at J, leaving 9 bases unmatched. This CDR3 is built from 14 residues. CDR3: CAWSVLKGAGGYTF. The CDR3 nucleotides read TGTGCCTGGAGTGTACTAAAGGGGGCGGGAGGCTACACCTTC. The full variable domain, completed using reference TRBV30 and TRBJ1-2, is SQTIHQWPATLVQPVGSPLSLECTVEGTSNPNLYWYRQAAGRGLQLLFYSVGIGQISSEVPQNLSASRPQDRQFILSSKKLLLSDSGFYLCAWSVLKGAGGYTFGSGTRLTVV.

The sample holds one count of this clonotype. The chain joins TRBV20-1 to TRBJ1-5; D is unresolved. Germline loops: CDR1 DFQATT, CDR2 SNEGSKA (reference sequence). Trimming left V 2 bases short and J 2 bases short, with 13 bases between. The CDR3 is 15 amino acids. CDR3 sequence reads: CSARFAVDGNQPQHF. In nucleotides, the CDR3 is TGCAGTGCTAGATTCGCGGTTGACGGCAATCAGCCCCAGCATTTT.

This rearrangement joins TRBV19 to TRBJ1-5; D ambiguous. Germline V lookup: CDR1 LNHDA, CDR2 SQIVND (reference sequence). The V and J ends lost 3 bases and 5 bases respectively, with 14 bases between them. This CDR3 comprises 15 residues. The CDR3 nucleotides read TGTGCCAGTAGTATTTCCTCCAGAGCGGATCAGCCCCAGCATTTT. Protein product: CASSISSRADQPQHF. The full variable domain, its missing parts supplied by reference TRBV19 and TRBJ1-5, is DGGITQSPKYLFRKEGQNVTLSCEQNLNHDAMYWYRQDPGQGLRLIYYSQIVNDFQKGDIAEGYSVSREKKESFPLTVTSAQKNPTAFYLCASSISSRADQPQHFGDGTRLSIL.

As DNA, the CDR3 is TGTGCCAGCAGTTACTCCGGCGGGCGGATGAACACTGAAGCTTTCTTT. Translation: CASSYSGGRMNTEAFF. The gene calls are TRBV6-5 and TRBJ1-1; D call uncertain. The germline V gene has CDR1 MNHEY and CDR2 SVGAGI. Trimming left V 0 bases short and J 0 bases short, with 11 bases between. This CDR3 has 16 amino acids.